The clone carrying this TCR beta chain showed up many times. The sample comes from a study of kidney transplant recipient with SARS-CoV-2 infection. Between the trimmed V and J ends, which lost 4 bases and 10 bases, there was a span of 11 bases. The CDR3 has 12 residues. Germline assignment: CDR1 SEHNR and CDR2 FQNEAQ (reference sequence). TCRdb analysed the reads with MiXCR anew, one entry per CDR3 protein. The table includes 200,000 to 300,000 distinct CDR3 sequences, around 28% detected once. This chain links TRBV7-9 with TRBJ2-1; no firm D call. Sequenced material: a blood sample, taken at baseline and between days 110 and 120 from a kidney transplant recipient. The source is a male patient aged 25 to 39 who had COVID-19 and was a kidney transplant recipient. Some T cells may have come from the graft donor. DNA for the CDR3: TGTGCCAGCAGCTCTCCAGCCTGGGAGCAGTTCTTC. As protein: CASSSPAWEQFF.